One and the same sample provided the 19 T cell receptor beta chains below, sequenced in a study of T cell clusters in autoimmune cytopenias. One tube held mixed TRB-A and TRB-B primer pools for touch-down PCR. Reanalyzing the multiplex PCR reads, TCRdb keeps one entry per CDR3 protein, without DNA. This repertoire includes 5,500 to 7,500 distinct CDR3 sequences. TRB was amplified from 250 ng of peripheral blood genomic DNA per sample. These data also formed part of another study, on T cell repertoires in aging, cancer and after chemotherapy.

The sequenced sample was peripheral blood. These TCRs come from a human donor in good health.

This chain links TRBV12-3 or TRBV12-4 with TRBJ1-4. This CDR3 comprises 14 residues. The CDR3 loop reads CASSSAATNEKLFF.

This chain joins TRBV20-1 and TRBJ1-5. CDR1 DFQATT and CDR2 SNEGSKA come from the germline V gene (reference sequence). This CDR3 contains 14 residues. CDR3 protein: CSASEAGINQPQHF.

This clonotype is medium-sized by frequency. The chain is built from TRBV5-6 and TRBJ2-5. The CDR3 extends over 14 amino acids. Germline loops: CDR1 SGHDT, CDR2 YYEEEE. CDR3 region: CASSFRPDQETQYF.

This chain uses TRBV4-3 with TRBJ1-6. CDR3 length: 19 residues. Germline V lookup: CDR1 LGHNA, CDR2 YSLEER. CDR3 region: CASSQEGGRTSSYNSPLHF.

This clonotype is called medium-sized based on its frequency. V and J are TRBV18 and TRBJ2-7. CDR3 length: 12 residues. The V gene's germline CDR1 is KGHSH and CDR2 LQKENI. CDR3 in amino acids: CASSPLLGEQYF.

This clonotype is classed as medium-sized (0.01 to 0.1%) by frequency. The CDR3 loop is CASSIGRSRGESTDTQYF. The J gene is TRBJ2-3, the V gene TRBV19; no DNA is available, so the TRBD2 call from TCRdb remains unchecked. This CDR3 spans 18 amino acids. Per germline, CDR1 LNHDA and CDR2 SQIVND (reference sequence).

Frequency places this clonotype as medium-sized. The genes are TRBV5-6 and TRBJ2-2; TCRdb's D gene call, TRBD1, goes unchecked for lack of DNA. Germline-derived CDR1 and CDR2 are SGHDT and YYEEEE. There are 12 residues in the CDR3. CDR3 protein: CASSFPAGELFF.

This clonotype is called medium-sized (0.01 to 0.1%) based on its frequency. V usage is TRBV6-5 and J usage is TRBJ1-2. Germline CDR1 and CDR2: MNHEY and SVGAGI. The CDR3 is 12 residues long. This CDR3 reads CASSYRSYGYTF.

V gene TRBV5-1 combines with J gene TRBJ2-1; TCRdb's D call, TRBD2, is unchecked because there is no DNA. This CDR3 spans 16 amino acids. CDR1 is SGHRS and CDR2 is YFSETQ in the germline V gene. This chain's CDR3 is CASSLLGLGTGNEQFF.

The chain links TRBV19 to TRBJ1-5. Germline CDR1 LNHDA, CDR2 SQIVND (reference sequence). The CDR3 has 17 residues. CDR3 loop: CASTPPGGIMLNQPQHF.

This chain connects TRBV24-1 to TRBJ1-2. Germline assignment: CDR1 KGHDR and CDR2 SFDVKD. This CDR3 is 12 amino acids long. CDR3 sequence reads: CATSVSNYGYTF.

This chain joins TRBV12-3 or TRBV12-4 and TRBJ2-2; there is no DNA to check the TCRdb D call of TRBD1. The CDR3 loop spans 17 amino acids. The CDR3 loop reads CASNPPRGGGPTGELFF.

This CDR3 is CASSVGTGSANEQFF. This chain joins TRBV6-1 and TRBJ2-1; as DNA is missing, the TRBD1 call by TCRdb cannot be tested. CDR1 MNHNS and CDR2 SASEGT come from the germline V gene. The CDR3 runs to 15 residues.

Frequency places this clonotype as medium-sized (0.01 to 0.1%). CDR3 residues: CASSSAGTGGDEQYF. The chain has TRBV27 and TRBJ2-7; the TRBD1 assignment by TCRdb is unverifiable without DNA. The germline CDR1 and CDR2 sequences are MNHEY and SMNVEV (reference sequence). The CDR3 is 15 amino acids.

The J gene is TRBJ1-2, the V gene TRBV7-2; the TCRdb call, TRBD1, lacks DNA for checking. The CDR3 runs to 13 residues. CDR1 is SGHTA and CDR2 is FQGNSA in the germline V gene. This chain's CDR3 is CASSFRGREGYTF.

This chain connects TRBV12-3 or TRBV12-4 to TRBJ2-5; TCRdb calls TRBD1, which cannot be checked without DNA. The CDR3 sequence is 15 residues long. CDR3: CASSLALAGVETQYF.

The rearrangement joins TRBV7-9 to TRBJ1-2; TCRdb gives TRBD1 as the D gene, but with no DNA this cannot be confirmed. Germline CDR1 is SEHNR and CDR2 is FQNEAQ (reference sequence). The CDR3 totals 13 residues. This CDR3 is CASSWTGLRGYTF.

The CDR3 sequence: CASSPGTSAYEQYF. V and J are TRBV18 and TRBJ2-7; TCRdb's D call of TRBD2 is untestable without DNA. The CDR3 runs 14 residues. From germline, CDR1 is KGHSH and CDR2 LQKENI.

This sequence joins TRBV5-5 and TRBJ1-1; the D gene TCRdb calls, TRBD1, cannot be checked with no DNA. This CDR3 is built from 16 residues. Germline assignment: CDR1 SGHKS and CDR2 YYEKEE (reference sequence). The CDR3 region is CASSLTGTYKNTEAFF.